The clone carrying this T cell receptor (beta chain) has more than one count but fewer than ten. The CDR3 has 15 residues. In germline, CDR1 is SGHRS, CDR2 YFSETQ. The V gene lost 4 bases and the J gene lost 3 bases, with 14 bases spanning the gap. These data originate in a study of T cell responses to AZD1222 COVID-19 vaccine. The table came from immunoSEQ multiplex PCR; TCRdb's copy has only in-frame clones and leaves some out. The data contain 90,000 to 150,000 clones, nearly 90% of them singletons. The sequence came from an adult in good health. The sequences come from peripheral blood, collected on day 0 of AZD1222 vaccination. V and J are TRBV5-1 and TRBJ2-1; D is unresolved. CDR3 in DNA: TGCGCCAGCAGCCCCCTTCCCGGATTCTACAATGAGCAGTTCTTC. Translated: CASSPLPGFYNEQFF.